These T cell receptor beta chains were read from a single sample in a study of cytomegalovirus exposure and HLA in healthy donors. Produced via immunoSEQ multiplex PCR; TCRdb's table is partial and in-frame only. This sample has about 89,000 clones, with approximately 80% found just once. Sequencing used PBMCs. The origin of the receptors is a female donor in good health and CMV-seropositive. The CDR3 runs from the conserved cysteine through the conserved F or W. The D gene is left open where the match is weak. A clone size is listed for some rows: how often the clone was seen (once, few, many), or a class if it is expanded.

NA TRBD1 TRBJ1-5 TRBV7-2 TGTGCCAGCAGCCCCGACAGGGTAGAACAGCCCCAGCATTTT CASSPDRVEQPQHF
NA TRBD1 TRBJ1-2 TRBV19 TGTGCCAGTAGTATAGCTGGGACAGGGAACTATGGCTACACCTTC CASSIAGTGNYGYTF
NA NA TRBJ1-5 TRBV19 TGTGCCAGTACCAATGGGGAGAGGCCCCAGCATTTT CASTNGERPQHF
few NA TRBJ2-5 TRBV7-9 TGTTCCAGCAGCTCCCCGACAGGCCCTGAGACCCAGTACTTC CSSSSPTGPETQYF
NA NA TRBJ1-1 TRBV5-5 TGTGCCAGCAGTTATGACAGGTGGAACACTGAAGCTTTCTTT CASSYDRWNTEAFF
NA TRBD1 TRBJ2-1 TRBV7-6 TGTGCCAGCAGCCTCAGGACAGGGGGCGCCTTGTACAATGAGCAGTTCTTC CASSLRTGGALYNEQFF
NA NA TRBJ2-7 TRBV29-1 TGCAGCGTTGAAGCCTTTCAGGGCTCCGAGCAGTACTTC CSVEAFQGSEQYF
NA NA TRBJ1-1 TRBV6-5 TGTGCCAGCAGTTACGCCCAGGCGAACACTGAAGCTTTCTTT CASSYAQANTEAFF
NA NA TRBJ2-6 TRBV19 TGTGCCAGTAGTTTAACCACAGGGTTCTGGGCCAACGTCCTGACTTTC CASSLTTGFWANVLTF
NA NA TRBJ1-5 TRBV5-6 TGTGCCAGCTCGACCGGGGGGCAAGGCAATCAGCCCCAGCATTTT CASSTGGQGNQPQHF
NA NA TRBJ2-7 TRBV5-1 TGCGCCAGCAGCTTGAGTAGCAGCGAGCAGTACTTC CASSLSSSEQYF
NA TRBD1 TRBJ1-3 TRBV5-1 TGCGCCAGCAGCCCGAGACAGGGCGGCTCTGGAAACACCATATATTTT CASSPRQGGSGNTIYF
NA TRBD1 TRBJ2-2 TRBV5-1 TGCGCCAGCAGCTTACAGGGGGCGTACACCGGGGAGCTGTTTTTT CASSLQGAYTGELFF
once NA TRBJ1-5 TRBV5-6 TGTGCCAGCAGCCCGGACAGAAATCAGCCCCAGCATTTT CASSPDRNQPQHF
NA TRBD1 TRBJ2-3 TRBV7-9 TGTGCCAGCAGCTTTCAGACAGGGGGTGGCACAGATACGCAGTATTTT CASSFQTGGGTDTQYF
NA NA TRBJ2-7 TRBV7-2 TGTGCCAGCAGCCTATTAGTAGGGCGGGCACAGCCCTCTGGTGAGCAGTACTTC CASSLLVGRAQPSGEQYF
NA NA TRBJ1-5 TRBV6-1 TGTGCCAGCAGTGAAGGGAGGGGAGATCAGCCCCAGCATTTT CASSEGRGDQPQHF
NA NA TRBJ2-7 TRBV4-1 TGCGCCAGCAGCCATACGGGTACCTACGAGCAGTACTTC CASSHTGTYEQYF
NA NA TRBJ1-4 TRBV15 TGTGCCACCAGCAGAGTCAGACAACTGGATGAAAAACTGTTTTTT CATSRVRQLDEKLFF
NA NA TRBJ1-1 TRBV7-2 TGTGCCAGCAGCTTTACAGAGAACACTGAAGCTTTCTTT CASSFTENTEAFF
NA TRBD2 TRBJ2-1 TRBV28 TGTGCCAGCAGTCTCGGACTAGCGGGGCGGAATGAGCAGTTCTTC CASSLGLAGRNEQFF
NA TRBD1 TRBJ1-5 TRBV28 TGTGCCAGCAGTCCACCTGGGACAGGGGGCAGGGGCCAGCCCCAGCATTTT CASSPPGTGGRGQPQHF
NA NA TRBJ2-3 TRBV5-1 TGCGCCAGCAGCTTGGGTGTAGCGAAAAACACAGATACGCAGTATTTT CASSLGVAKNTDTQYF
NA NA TRBJ1-4 TRBV15 TGTGCCACCAGCAGAGATCTGGGGGGAGCACTGTTTTTT CATSRDLGGALFF
once TRBD2 TRBJ2-5 TRBV7-2 TGTGCCAGCAGCGGTAGACTAGCGGGAGTGGAGACCCAGTACTTC CASSGRLAGVETQYF
once TRBD1 TRBJ1-1 TRBV2 TGTGCCAGCAGTGCGAGCAGGGGGGACACTGAAGCTTTCTTT CASSASRGDTEAFF
NA NA TRBJ1-4 TRBV11-2 TGTGCCAGCAGCTTAGGAGTGAATGAAAAACTGTTTTTT CASSLGVNEKLFF
NA TRBD2 TRBJ2-2 TRBV7-9 TGTGCCAGCAGCCCCCCGCTAGCGGGACCGCGGGGCGGGGAGCTGTTTTTT CASSPPLAGPRGGELFF
few TRBD1 TRBJ2-2 TRBV2 TGTGCCAGCAGTTACGACAGGGGTGGGGACACCGGGGAGCTGTTTTTT CASSYDRGGDTGELFF
NA NA TRBJ1-2 TRBV5-1 TGCGCCAGCAGCTTGGCCCCTCCCGGGCGGGGCGGTAACTATGGCTACACCTTC CASSLAPPGRGGNYGYTF
NA TRBD1 TRBJ1-5 TRBV6-6 TGTGCCAGCAGTTATGCAGGGGGAAATCAGCCCCAGCATTTT CASSYAGGNQPQHF
NA TRBD1 TRBJ1-1 TRBV11-2 TGTGCCAGCAGCTTAGCAGGGGGGTGGACTGAAGCTTTCTTT CASSLAGGWTEAFF
NA TRBD1 TRBJ1-1 TRBV7-9 TGTTCCAGCAGCTCAGGGAGCGCAGGGGGTAACACTGAAGCTTTCTTT CSSSSGSAGGNTEAFF
NA TRBD1 TRBJ2-2 TRBV28 TGTGCCAGCAGCTGGACAGGGCCCCTCACCGGGGAGCTGTTTTTT CASSWTGPLTGELFF
NA NA TRBJ1-1 TRBV29-1 TGCAGCGTTGAAGATAGGAACACTGAAGCTTTCTTT CSVEDRNTEAFF
NA NA TRBJ1-2 TRBV11-3 TGTGCCAGCAGCTTATTCGGCCACACCCCATCGGACTTATATGGCTACACCTTC CASSLFGHTPSDLYGYTF
NA NA TRBJ2-6 TRBV29-1 TGCAGCGTTCATACAGGGAGCTCTGGGGCCAACGTCCTGACTTTC CSVHTGSSGANVLTF
NA TRBD2 TRBJ2-3 TRBV9 TGTGCCAGCAGCCGAGACGGGACTACCTACATTAGCACAGATACGCAGTATTTT CASSRDGTTYISTDTQYF
NA NA TRBJ1-1 TRBV2 TGTGCCAGTAGCGGGGACCAGACCACTGAAGCTTTCTTT CASSGDQTTEAFF
NA NA TRBJ2-6 TRBV19 TGTGCCAGTAGTATAGTCGCCTCACAGGGAGCTGGGGCCAACGTCCTGACTTTC CASSIVASQGAGANVLTF
NA TRBD2 TRBJ2-3 TRBV27 TGTGCCAGCAGTTTATCGGTACTAGCGACGAGCACAGATACGCAGTATTTT CASSLSVLATSTDTQYF
NA NA TRBJ1-2 TRBV20-1 TGCAGTGCTAGAGCAATAAACTCCTACACCTTC CSARAINSYTF
NA TRBD2 TRBJ2-1 TRBV27 TGTGCCAGCAGTCCGACCCCGGGACTAGCGATGACCTACAATGAGCAGTTCTTC CASSPTPGLAMTYNEQFF
once NA TRBJ2-1 TRBV6-1 TGTGCCAGCAGCGTCCCCGGTGCCTTCGAGCAGTTCTTC CASSVPGAFEQFF
NA TRBD1 TRBJ2-7 TRBV5-1 TGCGCCAGCAGATCGGACAGGGGAGGCTACGAGCAGTACTTC CASRSDRGGYEQYF
NA NA TRBJ2-1 TRBV7-3 TGTGCCAGCAGCGCCGCCCTTAGCTCCTACAATGAGCAGTTCTTC CASSAALSSYNEQFF
NA TRBD2 TRBJ2-2 TRBV11-2 TGTGCCAGCAGCTTAGGGGAGGGAGGGGAGCTGTTTTTT CASSLGEGGELFF
NA TRBD1 TRBJ2-1 TRBV2 TGTGCCAGCATTTTCACGGGACAGGGGTTGAACAATGAGCAGTTCTTC CASIFTGQGLNNEQFF
NA NA TRBJ2-7 TRBV30 TGTGCCTGGGCCCCCGAGGGAAACGAGCAGTACTTC CAWAPEGNEQYF
NA NA TRBJ2-7 TRBV5-6 TGTGCCAGCAGCTTGTTGGGACTCCAAGTTGCCTACGAGCAGTACTTC CASSLLGLQVAYEQYF
once NA TRBJ2-7 TRBV6-5 TGTGCCAGCAGTTACGGGGCCCCTCCCTCCTACGAGCAGTACTTC CASSYGAPPSYEQYF
NA TRBD1 TRBJ1-5 TRBV7-9 TGTGCCAGCAGCCGGGGACAGAGCAATCAGCCCCAGCATTTT CASSRGQSNQPQHF
few NA TRBJ1-1 TRBV5-1 TGCGCCAGCAGCTTAGCGGCAGGGGACACTGAAGCTTTCTTT CASSLAAGDTEAFF
few NA TRBJ2-1 TRBV5-1 TGCGCCAGCAGCATACGGGGGGCGGTCTACAATGAGCAGTTCTTC CASSIRGAVYNEQFF
NA TRBD1 TRBJ2-2 TRBV6-1 TGTGCCAGCAGCTGGACAGGGGCAAACACCGGGGAGCTGTTTTTT CASSWTGANTGELFF
NA TRBD2 TRBJ2-3 TRBV6-6 TGTGCCAGCAGTTACGGCGCGGGAGGGCCCCCAGATACGCAGTATTTT CASSYGAGGPPDTQYF
NA NA TRBJ1-5 TRBV11-2 TGTGCCAGCAGCCGTGGGGGGGTAAGACAGCCCCAGCATTTT CASSRGGVRQPQHF
NA NA TRBJ2-5 TRBV28 TGTGCCAGCATTGGCAGGGGACAAGAGACCCAGTACTTC CASIGRGQETQYF
few TRBD2 TRBJ2-3 TRBV2 TGTGCCAGCAGTCAAGGGTTTCTAGCGGGGAACCAAAGGGCAGATACGCAGTATTTT CASSQGFLAGNQRADTQYF